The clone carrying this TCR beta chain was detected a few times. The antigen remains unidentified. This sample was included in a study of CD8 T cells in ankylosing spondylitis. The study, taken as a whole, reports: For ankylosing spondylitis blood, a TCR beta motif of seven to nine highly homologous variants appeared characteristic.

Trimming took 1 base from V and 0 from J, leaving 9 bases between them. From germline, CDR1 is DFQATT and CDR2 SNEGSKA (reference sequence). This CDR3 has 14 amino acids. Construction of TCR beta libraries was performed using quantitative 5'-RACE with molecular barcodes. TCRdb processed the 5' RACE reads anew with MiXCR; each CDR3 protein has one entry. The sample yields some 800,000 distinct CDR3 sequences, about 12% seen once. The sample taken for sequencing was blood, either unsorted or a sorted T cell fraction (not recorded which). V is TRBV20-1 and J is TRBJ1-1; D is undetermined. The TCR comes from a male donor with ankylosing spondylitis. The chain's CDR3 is CSARGNRLNTEAFF. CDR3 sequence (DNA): TGCAGTGCTAGAGGTAACAGACTGAACACTGAAGCTTTCTTT.